Below are 3 T cell receptor beta chains sequenced from a single sample in a study of T cells in tuberculosis. The time point here: new active TB diagnosis, blood taken before or within 7 days of starting treatment. Assay: immunoSEQ multiplex PCR; the TCRdb copy retains only in-frame clones and omits some. Of about 34,000 clones in the sample, approximately 93% were seen once. Sample: PBMCs, taken at tuberculosis diagnosis. The receptors originated from an adult with tuberculosis.

The rearrangement joins TRBV9 to TRBJ1-2; D gene unclear. Trimming cost V 3 bases and J 3 bases, with 6 bases left between them. The CDR3 is made up of 12 amino acids. The germline gives CDR1 SGDLS, CDR2 YYNGEE. CDR3 in amino acids: CASSALDYGYTF. The CDR3 nucleotides read TGTGCCAGCAGCGCACTGGACTATGGCTACACCTTC.

This chain links TRBV7-2 with TRBJ1-2, with 9 bases identical to TRBD1. Germline values: CDR1 SGHTA, CDR2 FQGNSA. The CDR3 covers 14 residues. The trim removed 4 bases at V and 7 bases at J, leaving 7 bases unmatched. CDR3 sequence reads: CASSSTQGAFGYTF. CDR3 sequence (DNA): TGTGCCAGCAGCTCGACACAGGGGGCATTTGGCTACACCTTC. The full variable domain, its missing parts supplied by reference TRBV7-2 and TRBJ1-2, is GAGVSQSPSNKVTEKGKDVELRCDPISGHTALYWYRQSLGQGLEFLIYFQGNSAPDKSGLPSDRFSAERTGGSVSTLTIQRTQQEDSAVYLCASSSTQGAFGYTFGSGTRLTVV.

The chain links TRBV18 to TRBJ1-5, with D possibly matching TRBD1 (6 bases). There are 13 residues in the CDR3. Trimming stripped 2 bases from V and 5 bases from J, with 7 bases between. CDR1 KGHSH and CDR2 LQKENI come from the germline V gene. CDR3 sequence reads: CASSPAGDQPQHF. The CDR3 nucleotides read TGTGCCAGCTCACCAGCAGGGGATCAGCCCCAGCATTTT.